Presented here are 3 T cell receptor beta chains from one specimen sequenced in a study of shared clonotypes between healthy human individuals (dated by TCRdb to about 2020). The library came from the immunoSEQ multiplex PCR assay. The source is immuneACCESS, and TCRdb retained only in-frame sequences with V and J called. Part of the clones is not carried over; for the studies checked, unresolved V genes explain less than half of this, and the remainder is unexplained. This sample lists fewer than 1.4 million clones; 75% to 85% were detected once. The top ten constitute 0.6% to 0.75% of the sample. Sequences were obtained from memory CD4+ T cells from PBMCs. The sample's cell subset or site label, in plain terms: CD45RA-negative fraction. The receptors stem from a man between 18 and 29 years old in good health. Some clones in this sample may be carry-over from other donors' samples.

The chain links TRBV29-1 to TRBJ1-2; no clear D. With 7 bases removed from V and 6 bases from J, the gap between germline ends came to 15 bases. The length of the CDR3 is 12 residues. Germline V lookup: CDR1 SQVTM, CDR2 ANQGSEA. The CDR3 DNA is TGCAGCGCCAAGAGAGGAGTGAATGGCTACACCTTC. This translates into CSAKRGVNGYTF.

The chain uses TRBV18 and TRBJ2-1, with D tentatively TRBD2 (6 bases). This CDR3 region has 16 residues. From germline, CDR1 is KGHSH and CDR2 LQKENI. The V end was cut by 4 bases, the J end by 0 bases, with 13 bases between. The CDR3 spells CASSLLAGSSYNEQFF. The CDR3 region has the DNA TGTGCCAGCTCACTCCTCGCGGGGAGCTCCTACAATGAGCAGTTCTTC.

This clone was detected ten times or more. The chain couples TRBV5-1 to TRBJ1-2; D is possibly TRBD1 (5 bases). CDR3 length: 14 amino acids. The ends were cut back, 0 bases at V and 14 bases at J, with 20 bases in the middle. The germline CDR1 and CDR2 sequences are SGHRS and YFSETQ. CDR3 residues: CASSLAVTASPWTF. In nucleotides, the CDR3 is TGCGCCAGCAGCTTGGCAGTGACAGCAAGCCCCTGGACCTTC.